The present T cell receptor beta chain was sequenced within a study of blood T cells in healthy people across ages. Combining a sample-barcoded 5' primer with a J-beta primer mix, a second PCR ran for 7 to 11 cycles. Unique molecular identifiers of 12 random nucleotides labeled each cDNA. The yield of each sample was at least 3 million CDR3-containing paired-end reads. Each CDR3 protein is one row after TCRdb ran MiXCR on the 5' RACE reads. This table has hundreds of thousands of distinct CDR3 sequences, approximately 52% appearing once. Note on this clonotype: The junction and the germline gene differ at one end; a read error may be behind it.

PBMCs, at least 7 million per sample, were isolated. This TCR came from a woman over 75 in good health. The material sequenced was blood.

This CDR3 is CASSFPGQGEEDTQYF. The CDR3 bases are TGTGCTAGCAGCTTCCCCGGACAGGGAGAAGAAGATACGCAGTATTTT. The chain links TRBV14 to TRBJ2-3, with 8 bases fitting TRBD1. The CDR3 runs to 16 residues. The germline CDR1 and CDR2 sequences are SGHDN and FVKESK.